The source of this T cell receptor beta chain is a study of T cell clones after liver transplantation. General study points: Post-transplant time points were not standardized, so conclusions are preliminary. Migration into the graft, not deletion, may explain lost graft donor-reactive T cells.

Using immunoSEQ multiplex PCR, the repertoire was profiled, and TCRdb retains in-frame clones only, with some absent. The profile covers 65,000 to 90,000 clones, with around nine tenths appearing a single time and less than 3% taken by the ten largest. The germline gives CDR1 SGHNT, CDR2 YYREEE (reference sequence). The length of the CDR3 is 14 residues. V gave up 3 bases and J gave up 3 bases, with 11 bases separating them. About this clone itself: The antigen remains undetermined.

Material: CD4+ T cells from blood, obtained before liver transplant. The origin of this receptor is a human donor who received a liver transplant. V is TRBV5-4 and J is TRBJ2-3, with D perhaps TRBD1 (6 bases). The CDR3 coding sequence is TGTGCCAGCAGCTCTGGGCAGGGGACAGATACGCAGTATTTT. It codes for CASSSGQGTDTQYF.